What follows describes a single T cell receptor beta chain. Its antigen is not identified. The data are from a study of T cell responses to AZD1222 COVID-19 vaccine. Findings and caveats of the study: Donors were largely white British and mainly female; clonal diversity was possibly underestimated. The study identified only 6 or 7 AZD1222 recipients as seropositive at baseline. The CD4 TCRs associated with vaccination extended across spike and predominated at 160-218 and 743-854.

This table comes from immunoSEQ multiplex PCR, and its TCRdb copy is limited to in-frame clones, with some not included. The table has about 94,000 clones, 85% seen once. Germline V gene sequence: CDR1 SGHNT, CDR2 YYREEE (reference sequence). This CDR3 is 14 amino acids long. V lost 2 bases and J lost 4; bases outside the gene matches: 2. Pooling was applied to second doses at about 4 or about 12 weeks. The V gene is TRBV5-4, the J gene TRBJ2-3; TRBD2 aligns across 9 bases. This TCR came from an adult who received the AZD1222 COVID-19 vaccine. The specimen was peripheral blood, collected 28 days after the second AZD1222 dose. This chain's CDR3 is CASSLAGGADTQYF. Here the CDR3 DNA reads TGTGCCAGCAGCTTAGCGGGGGGCGCAGATACGCAGTATTTT.